The 25 T cell receptor beta chains below come from one sample, sequenced in a study of blood T cell repertoires in COVID-19. Data came from immunoSEQ multiplex PCR; TCRdb stores just in-frame clones and leaves some out. The sample yields about 100,000 clones, 88% seen once. The sample consisted of peripheral blood. The receptors were sampled from a woman in her fifties or sixties with acute or convalescent COVID-19.

CDR3 residues: CASGQGVYEAFF. The CDR3 coding sequence is TGTGCCAGCGGACAGGGAGTTTATGAAGCTTTCTTT. The genes are TRBV28 and TRBJ1-1, with 8 bases fitting TRBD1. Unmatched junction bases numbered 6, after V lost 8 bases and J lost 7 bases. The CDR3 is 12 amino acids. In germline, CDR1 is MDHEN, CDR2 SYDVKM.

The chain uses TRBV19 and TRBJ2-3; the D gene is possibly TRBD1 (6 bases). V lost 3 bases, J lost 6 bases, and 13 bases lay in between. Germline V gene sequence: CDR1 LNHDA, CDR2 SQIVND (reference sequence). CDR3 length: 14 amino acids. Here the CDR3 DNA reads TGTGCCAGTAGTATCGGGGACACCGGGGATACGCAGTATTTT. Encoded protein: CASSIGDTGDTQYF.

J is TRBJ1-1 and V is TRBV19; 8 positions match TRBD1. The germline gives CDR1 LNHDA, CDR2 SQIVND (reference sequence). V lost 5 bases and J lost 5; bases outside the gene matches: 4. The CDR3 totals 13 residues. Here the CDR3 reads CASSVQGGTEAFF. The DNA for the CDR3 is TGTGCCAGTAGTGTACAGGGGGGGACTGAAGCTTTCTTT.

The V gene is TRBV28, the J gene TRBJ2-1, with 9 bases aligning to TRBD2. This CDR3 has 16 amino acids. Germline V lookup: CDR1 MDHEN, CDR2 SYDVKM. V shed 1 base and J 10 bases; nucleotides not matched to a gene: 11. CDR3 coding DNA: TGTGCCAGCAGTTTATATCCGGCGGGAGGGCCTCGGGAGCAGTTCTTC. This gives the protein CASSLYPAGGPREQFF.

This sequence joins TRBV7-6 and TRBJ2-6, with 8 bases fitting TRBD1. CDR1 and CDR2 from the germline V gene are SGHVS and FNYEAQ. The V gene end was trimmed by 1 base and the J gene end by 2 bases; junction bases not matched to a gene: 16. The CDR3 sequence is 21 residues long. The CDR3 coding sequence is TGTGCCAGCAGCTTAGGTTTCGGCGTGTCCCAGGGGGCAACTGGGGCCAACGTCCTGACTTTC. The encoded protein is CASSLGFGVSQGATGANVLTF.

The rearrangement uses TRBV10-3 and TRBJ1-5; 7 nucleotides match TRBD1. With V trimmed by 4 bases and J by 2 bases, 2 bases remained unmatched. CDR1 and CDR2 (germline): ENHRY, SYGVKD. This CDR3 comprises 14 residues. DNA of the CDR3: TGTGCCATCAGTGCGGACAGGCGCAATCAGCCCCAGCATTTT. Translating gives CAISADRRNQPQHF.

The chain joins TRBV5-1 to TRBJ1-5; D is undetermined. CDR3 length equals 13 residues. CDR1 is SGHRS and CDR2 is YFSETQ in the germline V gene. The V end lost 0 bases, the J end lost 3 bases, and 4 bases lay between the germline ends. The DNA of the CDR3 is TGCGCCAGCAGCTTGGAACTCAATCAGCCCCAGCATTTT. This translates into CASSLELNQPQHF.

The chain carries TRBV6-6 and TRBJ1-1, with D hard to call. Germline assignment: CDR1 MNHNY and CDR2 SVGAGI (reference sequence). CDR3 length equals 17 residues. Trimming removed 5 bases from V and 6 bases from J, with 25 bases in between. The CDR3 coding sequence is TGTGCCAGCAGTCGACCCCCTCAGAGAGACCCTGGGCCTGAAGCTTTCTTT. As protein: CASSRPPQRDPGPEAFF.

The rearrangement uses TRBV11-2 and TRBJ2-2; TRBD2 might be the D (6 bases). The CDR3 extends over 19 amino acids. The germline CDR1 and CDR2 sequences are SGHAT and FQNNGV. The ends were cut back, 5 bases at V and 2 bases at J, with 24 bases in the middle. For the CDR3, the DNA is TGTGCCAGCAGCACAAAACTAGTTAGGGGACTCCCCAACACCGGGGAGCTGTTTTTT. Translation gives CASSTKLVRGLPNTGELFF.

The rearrangement joins TRBV5-4 to TRBJ2-7, with 10 bases that match TRBD1. The J segment lost 6 bases and the V segment lost 3 bases, leaving 6 bases of the junction unmatched. Germline V CDR1 and CDR2: SGHNT, YYREEE (reference sequence). There are 14 residues in the CDR3. CDR3 DNA: TGTGCCAGCAGCTCGCACCGGGACAGGGGCGAGCAGTACGTC. Its protein is CASSSHRDRGEQYV.

The chain uses TRBV19 and TRBJ1-5; TRBD1 aligns across 7 bases. Germline-derived CDR1 and CDR2 are LNHDA and SQIVND (reference sequence). The CDR3 is 15 residues long. J gave up 3 bases and V 1 base, and 3 bases lay outside the gene matches. The CDR3 loop reads CASSIGTGANQPQHF. The CDR3 DNA follows: TGTGCCAGTAGTATAGGCACAGGGGCCAATCAGCCCCAGCATTTT.

J is TRBJ2-3 and V is TRBV2; no clear D. The CDR3 sequence is 14 residues long. V lost 6 bases, J lost 0 bases, and 10 bases lay in between. CDR1 is SNHLY and CDR2 is FYNNEI in the germline V gene. In DNA, the CDR3 is TGTGCCAGCAGCCCCTTATTAAGCACAGATACGCAGTATTTT. Its protein is CASSPLLSTDTQYF.

The chain recombines TRBV7-2 with TRBJ2-1, with 10 bases aligning to TRBD2. This CDR3 has 16 residues. Germline V gene sequence: CDR1 SGHTA, CDR2 FQGNSA. The V and J ends lost 5 bases and 3 bases, in that order; junction bases with no gene match: 7. CDR3 DNA: TGTGCCAGCAGCCCCGATAGCGGGAGGAACTACAATGAGCAGTTCTTC. Protein product: CASSPDSGRNYNEQFF.

J is TRBJ2-2 and V is TRBV18; 11 bases agree with TRBD2. Germline V lookup: CDR1 KGHSH, CDR2 LQKENI. There are 15 residues in the CDR3. Unmatched junction bases numbered 2, after V lost 3 bases and J lost 5 bases. CDR3 DNA sequence: TGTGCCAGCTCACCGCCTAGCGGGGGGACCGGGGAGCTGTTTTTT. Translation: CASSPPSGGTGELFF.

This rearrangement joins TRBV2 to TRBJ1-5; 7 bases map to TRBD1. The V gene end was trimmed by 4 bases and the J gene end by 1 base; junction bases not matched to a gene: 10. This CDR3 is 17 amino acids long. Germline V gene lookup returns CDR1 SNHLY and CDR2 FYNNEI. CDR3 sequence: CASSVGEAGGSNQPQHF. CDR3 nucleotide sequence: TGTGCCAGCAGTGTCGGGGAGGCAGGGGGGAGCAATCAGCCCCAGCATTTT.

The rearrangement links TRBV5-1 to TRBJ1-6, with TRBD1 matching 8 bases. Germline V lookup: CDR1 SGHRS, CDR2 YFSETQ. This CDR3 spans 14 amino acids. The V gene end was trimmed by 4 bases and the J gene end by 7 bases; junction bases not matched to a gene: 4. The CDR3 region is CASSRDRGNSPLHF. The CDR3 DNA reads TGCGCCAGCAGCCGTGACAGGGGAAATTCACCCCTCCACTTT.

This clone was seen more than once but under ten times. V and J are TRBV28 and TRBJ1-5; TRBD1 agrees at 8 bases. Trimming took 7 bases from V and 6 from J; bases not matched to a gene: 8. This CDR3 spans 14 amino acids. CDR1 is MDHEN, CDR2 SYDVKM, per germline. In nucleotides, the CDR3 is TGTGCCAGCAACCCCGGGACAGGTAGTCAGCCCCAGCATTTT. It codes for CASNPGTGSQPQHF.

Concerning this clone: Different DNA sequences within this sample yield the same CDR3. The CDR3 reads CASSLRGASTDTQYF. CDR3 coding DNA: TGCGCCAGCAGCTTGCGGGGGGCCTCCACAGATACGCAGTATTTT. The chain employs TRBV5-1 and TRBJ2-3; maybe TRBD2 (7 bases). Germline V gene lookup returns CDR1 SGHRS and CDR2 YFSETQ. V dropped 1 base and J dropped 2 bases, with 11 bases sitting between them. This CDR3 has 15 amino acids.

V gene TRBV28 combines with J gene TRBJ2-2, with D perhaps matching TRBD1 (6 bases). Trimming shortened V by 11 bases and J by 2 bases, and 15 bases separated the two germline ends. This CDR3 is built from 14 residues. Germline V lookup: CDR1 MDHEN, CDR2 SYDVKM. The CDR3 loop is CAGQTGTNTGELFF. The DNA for the CDR3 is TGTGCCGGGCAGACAGGCACCAACACCGGGGAGCTGTTTTTT. Filled out from reference TRBV28 and TRBJ2-2, the complete variable domain reads DVKVTQSSRYLVKRTGEKVFLECVQDMDHENMFWYRQDPGLGLRLIYFSYDVKMKEKGDIPEGYSVSREKKERFSLILESASTNQTSMYLCAGQTGTNTGELFFGEGSRLTVL.

J is TRBJ2-1 and V is TRBV27, with D unclear. The CDR3 spans 16 residues. Germline V gives CDR1 MNHEY, CDR2 SMNVEV (reference sequence). Trimming took 1 base from V and 0 from J, leaving 10 bases between them. DNA for the CDR3: TGTGCCAGCAGTTTATGGGCAGGTAGCTCCTACAATGAGCAGTTCTTC. The encoded protein is CASSLWAGSSYNEQFF.

J is TRBJ2-5 and V is TRBV2; TRBD2 is a possible D gene (6 bases). V shed 7 bases and J shed 5 bases, with 20 bases lying between them. The germline gives CDR1 SNHLY, CDR2 FYNNEI. The CDR3 spans 15 residues. DNA for the CDR3: TGTGCCAGCACGGGGCTAGCGACAAAGGGGGAGACCCAGTACTTC. Translation: CASTGLATKGETQYF.

The chain employs TRBV7-9 and TRBJ2-1; 13 bases match TRBD2. With V trimmed by 3 bases and J by 10 bases, 6 bases remained unmatched. Germline-derived CDR1 and CDR2 are SEHNR and FQNEAQ (reference sequence). The CDR3 has 15 amino acids. The CDR3 is CASSFAGLAGNEQFF. The CDR3 DNA reads as TGTGCCAGCAGCTTCGCGGGACTAGCGGGAAACGAGCAGTTCTTC.

V gene TRBV6-2 or TRBV6-3 combines with J gene TRBJ1-5, with D hard to call. Trimming stripped 4 bases from V and 5 bases from J, with 9 bases between. Germline V gene data show CDR1 as MNHEY and CDR2 as SVGEGT. The CDR3 has 13 amino acids. Here the CDR3 reads CASSFLYHQPQHF. The CDR3 bases are TGTGCCAGCAGTTTCCTATACCATCAGCCCCAGCATTTT.

This sequence joins TRBV6-6 and TRBJ2-1, with 8 bases that match TRBD1. CDR1 and CDR2 from the germline V gene are MNHNY and SVGAGI (reference sequence). V trimming: 6 bases; J trimming: 7 bases; junction bases outside the gene matches: 11. This CDR3 has 15 amino acids. CDR3 in amino acids: CASSPPGGVGNEQFF. The CDR3 DNA reads as TGTGCCAGCAGCCCACCAGGGGGCGTTGGAAATGAGCAGTTCTTC.

V and J are TRBV9 and TRBJ2-1; weak D call: TRBD2 (6 bases). V was cut by 2 bases and J by 7 bases, with 22 bases left in between. Germline CDR1 and CDR2: SGDLS and YYNGEE. This CDR3 region has 17 residues. The CDR3 DNA sequence: TGTGCCAGCAGCGTGGAGGGGACGAGGGTATCAGGGAATGAGCAGTTCTTC. As protein: CASSVEGTRVSGNEQFF.